The clone carrying this T cell receptor (beta chain) showed up just a few times. The antigen is undetermined. The V and J ends lost 0 bases and 0 bases respectively, with 8 bases between them. This CDR3 region has 16 residues. Germline CDR1 is MNHNY and CDR2 is SVGAGI (reference sequence). Tumor or blood genomic DNA was sequenced, with inputs of about 600 ng to 6,500 ng. Assay used: immunoSEQ multiplex PCR; TCRdb lists only in-frame clones, some missing. This sample has under 50,000 clones; around 80% occur once, and the top ten carry 8.7%. The source of the sample is a study of T cells in tumors after PD-1 blockade. In the study overall: Each patient got pembrolizumab 200 mg every 3 weeks or cemiplimab 350 mg every 2 weeks. Mean per blood sample: 95,000 to 130,000 templates (roughly 22,000-270,000), 36,536 unique clonotypes. Study-wide results and caveats: Some novel exhausted tumor clones appeared in pre-treatment blood, suggesting peripheral recruitment.

This TCR derives from a human donor with advanced basal cell or squamous cell carcinoma (not recorded which). The input for sequencing was PBMCs, taken before anti-PD-1 therapy. This chain joins TRBV6-6 and TRBJ2-2; D is uncertain. The CDR3 sequence: CASSYSRPTNTGELFF. The CDR3 DNA reads as TGTGCCAGCAGTTACTCGCGGCCGACGAACACCGGGGAGCTGTTTTTT.